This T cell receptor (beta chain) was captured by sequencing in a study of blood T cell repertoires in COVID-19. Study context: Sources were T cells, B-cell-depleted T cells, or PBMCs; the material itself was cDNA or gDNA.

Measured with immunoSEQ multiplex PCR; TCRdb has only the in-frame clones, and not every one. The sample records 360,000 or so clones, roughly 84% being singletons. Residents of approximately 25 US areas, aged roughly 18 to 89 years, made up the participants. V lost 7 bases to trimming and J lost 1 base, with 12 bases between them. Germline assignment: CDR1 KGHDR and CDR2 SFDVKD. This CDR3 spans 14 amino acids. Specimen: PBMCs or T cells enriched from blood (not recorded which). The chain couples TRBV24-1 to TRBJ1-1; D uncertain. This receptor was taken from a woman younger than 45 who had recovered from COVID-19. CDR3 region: CATRATGGNTEAFF. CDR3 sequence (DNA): TGTGCCACCAGGGCAACGGGAGGGAACACTGAAGCTTTCTTT.